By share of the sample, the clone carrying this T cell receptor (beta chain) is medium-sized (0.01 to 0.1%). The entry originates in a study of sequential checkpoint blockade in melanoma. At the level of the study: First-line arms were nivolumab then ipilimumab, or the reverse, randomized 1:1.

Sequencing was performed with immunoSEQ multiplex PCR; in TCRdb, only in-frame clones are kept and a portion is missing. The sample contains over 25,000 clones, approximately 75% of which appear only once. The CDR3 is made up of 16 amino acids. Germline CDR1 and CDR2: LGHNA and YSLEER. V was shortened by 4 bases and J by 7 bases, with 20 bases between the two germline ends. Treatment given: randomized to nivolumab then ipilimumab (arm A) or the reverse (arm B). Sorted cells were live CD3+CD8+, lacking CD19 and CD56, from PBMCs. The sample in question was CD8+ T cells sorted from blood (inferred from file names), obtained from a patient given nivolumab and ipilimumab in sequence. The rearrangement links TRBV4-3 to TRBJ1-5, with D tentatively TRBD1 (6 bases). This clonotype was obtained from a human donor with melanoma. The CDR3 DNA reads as TGCGCCAGCAGCCCGGATACGACAGGTGTTGTCCAGCCCCAGCATTTT. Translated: CASSPDTTGVVQPQHF.